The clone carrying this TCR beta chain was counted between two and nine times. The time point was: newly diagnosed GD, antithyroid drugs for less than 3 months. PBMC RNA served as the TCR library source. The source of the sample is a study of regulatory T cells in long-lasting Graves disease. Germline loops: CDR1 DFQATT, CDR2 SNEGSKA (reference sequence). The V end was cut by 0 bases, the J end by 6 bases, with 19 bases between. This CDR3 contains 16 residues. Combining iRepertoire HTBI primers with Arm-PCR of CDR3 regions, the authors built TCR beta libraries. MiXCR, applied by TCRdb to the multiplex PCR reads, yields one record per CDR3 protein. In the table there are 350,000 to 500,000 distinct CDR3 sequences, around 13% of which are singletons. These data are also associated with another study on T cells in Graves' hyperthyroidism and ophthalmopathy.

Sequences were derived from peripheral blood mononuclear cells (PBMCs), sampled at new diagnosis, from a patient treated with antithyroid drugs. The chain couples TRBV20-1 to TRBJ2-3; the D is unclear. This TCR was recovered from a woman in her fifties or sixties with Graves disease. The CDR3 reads CSARDDGSAFPDTQYF. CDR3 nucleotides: TGCAGTGCTAGAGACGATGGGTCGGCCTTTCCCGATACGCAGTATTTT.